This TCR beta chain is from a study of glioma-infiltrating T cells. The table lists this clonotype with many counts. The antigen remains undetermined. The CDR3 has 16 amino acids. V gave up 0 bases and J gave up 1 base, with 16 bases separating them. The germline V gene has CDR1 DFQATT and CDR2 SNEGSKA (reference sequence). The study, taken as a whole, reports: Gliomas, especially low-grade, showed above-expected tissue-blood divergence; non-neoplastic patients showed below. Only very few CDR3 sequences appeared in both tissue and blood.

TCR alpha and beta CDR3 regions were amplified from RNA using iRepertoire nested multiplex PCR. For one-step reverse transcription and amplification, about 85-400 ng of tissue mRNA or PBMC total RNA was used. From the multiplex PCR reads, TCRdb called clonotypes with MiXCR, one entry per CDR3 protein. The sample gives about 180,000 distinct CDR3 sequences, roughly two fifths of which show up once; around 5.2% is in the top ten. This chain uses TRBV20-1 with TRBJ2-7; D gene uncertain. This clonotype was sampled from a human donor with low-grade glioma or glioblastoma, undergoing nonglioma brain surgery, or in good health (not recorded which). The material sequenced was glioma tissue, nonneoplastic brain tissue, or PBMCs (not recorded which). The CDR3 sequence: CSAREFPPPRSYEQYF. The CDR3 DNA is TGCAGTGCTAGAGAGTTCCCCCCCCCACGGTCCTACGAGCAGTACTTC.